This note documents a single TCR beta chain sequence. Sequencing used immunoSEQ multiplex PCR; TCRdb keeps in-frame clones, though not all of them. The profile shows under 300,000 clones, approximately 88% of them singletons. The record originates from a study of blood T cell repertoires in COVID-19. Whole-study context: Researchers got acute and convalescent COVID-19 samples from the United States, Italy and Spain. PBMCs, B-cell-depleted T cells, or T cells provided the cDNA or gDNA that made up the material.

CDR3 size: 19 residues. Trimming took 1 base from V and 0 from J; bases not matched to a gene: 9. From germline, CDR1 is LGHNA and CDR2 YSLEER. Cohort 3 recovered donors had two negative PCRs, clearance, or symptom resolution. V gene TRBV4-3 combines with J gene TRBJ2-1, with TRBD2 identical over 10 bases. Material: PBMCs or T cells enriched from blood (not recorded which). The sequence derives from a woman between 40 and 50 years old who had recovered from COVID-19. The CDR3 sequence is CASSQARGTSVSSYNEQFF. The CDR3 DNA reads as TGCGCCAGCAGCCAAGCCCGTGGGACTAGCGTAAGCTCCTACAATGAGCAGTTCTTC.